The 12 T cell receptor beta chains listed next were all sequenced from one sample in a study of OX40 agonist ivuxolimab in advanced cancers. The data were produced by immunoSEQ multiplex PCR, yet TCRdb's version contains in-frame clones alone and is incomplete. Of about 25,000 clones in the sample, around 80% are singletons; the top ten hold about a quarter. This specimen consisted of CD4+ or CD8+ T cells sorted from blood, obtained in a trial of the OX40 agonist ivuxolimab. The receptors were gathered from an adult with an advanced solid tumor such as melanoma, head and neck, liver or kidney cancer.

The chain combines TRBV27 with TRBJ2-1; D unclear. Germline loops: CDR1 MNHEY, CDR2 SMNVEV (reference sequence). The CDR3 is made up of 15 amino acids. The V end lost 1 base, the J end lost 7 bases, and 14 bases lay between the germline ends. The CDR3 DNA reads TGTGCCAGCAGTTTATTACCCCCAGACCGAAATGAGCAGTTCTTC. This codes for CASSLLPPDRNEQFF.

The genes are TRBV28 and TRBJ2-5; 13 nucleotides agree with TRBD2. After removal of 2 bases from V and 2 bases from J, the junction contained 5 bases not matched to a gene. The CDR3 spans 17 residues. Germline V gives CDR1 MDHEN, CDR2 SYDVKM. CDR3 in amino acids: CASSLRTSGGWQETQYF. Here the CDR3 DNA reads TGTGCCAGCAGTTTACGGACTAGCGGGGGTTGGCAAGAGACCCAGTACTTC.

J is TRBJ2-3 and V is TRBV4-1; D ambiguous. Deletions cut 1 base from V and 6 bases from J, with 2 bases between. Per the germline V gene, CDR1 is MGHRA and CDR2 is YSYEKL. CDR3 length: 11 residues. The CDR3 here is CASSQGDTQYF. CDR3 DNA: TGCGCCAGCAGCCAAGGGGATACGCAGTATTTT.

The CDR3 sequence: CASSQERWTGEAFF. The DNA of the CDR3 is TGCGCCAGCAGCCAAGAACGATGGACAGGGGAAGCTTTCTTT. The V call is TRBV4-3, the J call TRBJ1-1; 8 nucleotides match TRBD1. J gave up 8 bases and V 0 bases, and 5 bases lay outside the gene matches. Germline V gives CDR1 LGHNA, CDR2 YSLEER. The CDR3 has 14 amino acids.

The chain combines TRBV13 with TRBJ1-4; 7 bases match TRBD1. The germline CDR1 and CDR2 sequences are PRHDT and FYEKMQ (reference sequence). V shed 5 bases and J 5 bases; nucleotides not matched to a gene: 2. This CDR3 is built from 13 residues. The CDR3 loop reads CASSGTANEKLFF. Here the CDR3 DNA reads TGTGCCAGCAGCGGGACAGCAAATGAAAAACTGTTTTTT.

This chain connects TRBV7-9 to TRBJ2-4; 8 bases match TRBD2. Trimming cost V 5 bases and J 1 base; bases outside gene matches: 7. Germline V CDR1 and CDR2: SEHNR, FQNEAQ (reference sequence). The CDR3 consists of 16 residues. CDR3 residues: CASSPPRGGAKNIQYF. As DNA, the CDR3 is TGTGCCAGCAGCCCCCCCCGCGGGGGGGCCAAAAACATTCAGTACTTC.

This sequence joins TRBV2 and TRBJ1-6; D might be TRBD1 (6 bases). V dropped 3 bases and J dropped 7 bases, with 10 bases sitting between them. The CDR3 covers 14 residues. Germline V gene sequence: CDR1 SNHLY, CDR2 FYNNEI. The CDR3 here is CASSDTGPNSPLHF. The CDR3 region has the DNA TGTGCCAGCAGTGATACAGGGCCGAATTCACCCCTCCACTTT. Full variable domain (rest looked up from reference TRBV2 and TRBJ1-6): EPEVTQTPSHQVTQMGQEVILRCVPISNHLYFYWYRQILGQKVEFLVSFYNNEISEKSEIFDDQFSVERPDGSNFTLKIRSTKLEDSAMYFCASSDTGPNSPLHFGNGTRLTVT.

The V call is TRBV6-5, the J call TRBJ2-7; D might be TRBD1 (6 bases). The CDR3 spans 14 residues. CDR1 and CDR2 from the germline V gene are MNHEY and SVGAGI. V lost 2 bases, J lost 2 bases, and 10 bases lay in between. CDR3 sequence reads: CASSYGEGAYEQYF. CDR3 coding DNA: TGTGCCAGCAGTTACGGTGAGGGGGCCTACGAGCAGTACTTC.

In this sample, this clone turned up once. The J gene is TRBJ2-7, the V gene TRBV4-1, with 8 bases lining up with TRBD2. The V gene end was trimmed by 1 base and the J gene end by 2 bases; junction bases not matched to a gene: 4. This CDR3 is 15 amino acids long. Germline CDR1 and CDR2: MGHRA and YSYEKL. The CDR3 DNA reads TGCGCCAGCAGCCAAGGGCGGGGGGAAACCTACGAGCAGTACTTC. Its protein is CASSQGRGETYEQYF.

The gene calls are TRBV5-1 and TRBJ1-1; D possibly corresponds to TRBD1 (5 bases). Germline V lookup: CDR1 SGHRS, CDR2 YFSETQ. The CDR3 has 15 amino acids. V dropped 1 base and J dropped 0 bases, with 10 bases sitting between them. CDR3 region: CASSLWDGMNTEAFF. The DNA for the CDR3 is TGCGCCAGCAGCTTGTGGGACGGTATGAACACTGAAGCTTTCTTT.

The chain links TRBV2 to TRBJ2-3, with D perhaps matching TRBD2 (6 bases). CDR3 length: 15 amino acids. Germline CDR1 SNHLY, CDR2 FYNNEI. Trimming took 10 bases from V and 2 from J, leaving 19 bases between them. CDR3 nucleotides: TGTGCCATCCGTGAGTCCGGGGGTTTCACAGATACGCAGTATTTT. It translates to CAIRESGGFTDTQYF. The complete variable domain, with remaining parts taken from reference TRBV2 and TRBJ2-3, reads EPEVTQTPSHQVTQMGQEVILRCVPISNHLYFYWYRQILGQKVEFLVSFYNNEISEKSEIFDDQFSVERPDGSNFTLKIRSTKLEDSAMYFCAIRESGGFTDTQYFGPGTRLTVL.

This chain connects TRBV13 to TRBJ1-4; 8 positions match TRBD1. The germline CDR1 and CDR2 sequences are PRHDT and FYEKMQ (reference sequence). With 5 bases clipped from V and 8 bases from J, the junction kept 13 bases outside the gene matches. The CDR3 is 16 residues long. The CDR3 region is CASSAPGTGGGEKLFF. The CDR3 coding sequence is TGTGCCAGCAGCGCCCCCGGCACAGGGGGAGGAGAAAAACTGTTTTTT. Using reference TRBV13 and TRBJ1-4 for the parts outside the CDR3, the full variable domain is AAGVIQSPRHLIKEKRETATLKCYPIPRHDTVYWYQQGPGQDPQFLISFYEKMQSDKGSIPDRFSAQQFSDYHSELNMSSLELGDSALYFCASSAPGTGGGEKLFFGSGTQLSVL.